A selection of T cell receptor beta chains follows, all from one sample in a study of memory CD4+ T cells and cytomegalovirus serostatus. Libraries were prepared by immunoSEQ multiplex PCR; TCRdb keeps only in-frame clonotypes and omits some of them. Among 60,000 to 70,000 clones listed, roughly 75% were seen once. Sequenced input: memory CD4+ T cells from blood. The receptors stem from an adult in good health and CMV-seronegative. Some clones in this sample may be carry-over from other donors' samples. Each CDR3 is given with its conserved first and last residue. D genes are given only for firm matches. Clone size is shown for a subset of rows, as once, few, many or a class of expanded clone.

>NA|TRBV7-9|TRBD1|TRBJ2-1
CASRGKVEGQGYNEQFF
TGTGCCAGCAGGGGTAAGGTGGAGGGACAGGGCTACAATGAGCAGTTCTTC
>once|TRBV6-5|NA|TRBJ1-6
CASSYAGGIISPLHF
TGTGCCAGCAGTTACGCAGGAGGCATAATTTCACCCCTCCACTTT
>NA|TRBV28|NA|TRBJ1-2
CASSLGDYGYTF
TGTGCCAGCAGCCTGGGGGATTATGGCTACACCTTC
>NA|TRBV7-2|NA|TRBJ2-7
CASSFDFRGYEQYF
TGTGCCAGCAGCTTTGACTTCAGGGGCTACGAGCAGTACTTC
>NA|TRBV6-5|NA|TRBJ2-3
CASSSIVDRLNTQYF
TGTGCCAGCAGTTCCATCGTGGACCGCTTGAATACGCAGTATTTT
>NA|TRBV30|TRBD1|TRBJ1-6
CAWSVRTGYSPLHF
TGTGCCTGGAGTGTACGGACAGGCTATTCACCCCTCCACTTT
>NA|TRBV7-6|TRBD1|TRBJ1-4
CASSLVVRGQANEKLFF
TGTGCCAGCAGCTTAGTAGTTAGGGGACAGGCTAATGAAAAACTGTTTTTT
>NA|TRBV25-1|TRBD1|TRBJ1-1
CASRGQGSTEAFF
TGTGCCAGCAGGGGACAGGGCTCAACTGAAGCTTTCTTT
>NA|TRBV5-8|NA|TRBJ1-6
CASSLGKGFRDSPLHF
TGTGCCAGCAGCTTGGGGAAGGGCTTCAGGGATTCACCCCTCCACTTT
>NA|TRBV5-5|TRBD1|TRBJ1-3
CASSSTRQGGQTIYF
TGTGCCAGCAGCTCCACGAGACAGGGGGGTCAAACCATATATTTT
>NA|TRBV7-3|NA|TRBJ1-3
CASILPQVRGVYF
TGTGCCAGCATTCTACCCCAGGTCCGGGGAGTATATTTT
>NA|TRBV2|TRBD1|TRBJ2-1
CASQDGRGPYNEQFF
TGTGCCTCCCAGGATGGCAGGGGGCCCTACAATGAGCAGTTCTTC
>few|TRBV2|NA|TRBJ1-3
CASGTQGPGNTIYF
TGTGCCAGCGGTACACAGGGTCCCGGAAACACCATATATTTT
>few|TRBV19|NA|TRBJ2-7
CASSIELGRSYEQYF
TGTGCCAGTAGTATAGAACTCGGGAGATCCTACGAGCAGTACTTC
>NA|TRBV5-6|NA|TRBJ1-5
CASSLAGTNQPQHF
TGTGCCAGCAGCTTGGCGGGGACCAATCAGCCCCAGCATTTT
>medium-sized|TRBV30|TRBD1|TRBJ1-6
CAWRGLGQGKGSPLHF
TGTGCCTGGAGAGGCTTGGGACAGGGAAAGGGTTCACCCCTCCACTTT
>NA|TRBV2|NA|TRBJ2-5
CASSLNSGGETQYF
TGTGCCAGCAGTTTAAACTCTGGCGGAGAGACCCAGTACTTC
>few|TRBV29-1|NA|TRBJ1-2
CSVEVRGGNRRYGYTF
TGCAGCGTTGAAGTTCGCGGAGGGAACCGGCGCTATGGCTACACCTTC